The subject of this entry is one T cell receptor beta chain. It lacks a known antigen. There are no base qualities to consult, and no much larger clone falls within one base. These data come from a study of T cell responses to AZD1222 COVID-19 vaccine (dated by TCRdb to the early 2020s). General notes on the study: AZD1222 recipients with second doses at about 4 weeks or about 12 weeks were pooled, because spike-specific TCR depth and breadth did not differ between schedules. A total of 230 to 250 trial participants underwent TCR sequencing, of whom under 220 had received two doses of AZD1222 and 26 had received two doses of the MenACWY control vaccine. Trial participants were enrolled by age into subgroups of 18-55, 56-69 and 70-plus years, and around 150, 28 and 57 TCR-sequenced participants, respectively, were included in these subgroups. General study outcomes and caveats: In the small 56-69-year group, the increase in depth fell short of significance, most likely because of low power. Vaccine-associated CD4 TCRs spanned the whole spike protein, with dominant responses in regions 160-218 and 743-854. Most participants were white British and females outnumbered males, and the authors suggested that clonal diversity may have been underestimated. Because no day 14 peak-response samples were available, repertoires were characterized only after the peak T cell response. Conclusions about previously exposed vaccinees are limited, since just a handful of AZD1222 recipients were seropositive for SARS-CoV-2 at baseline. Reportedly, close to half of the unique spike-specific TCRs recognized epitopes lying outside the regions that are mutated in the B.1.351 and B.1.1.7 variants. After two AZD1222 doses, both the breadth and the depth of spike-specific TCRs were significantly higher than at day 0 and than in MenACWY recipients.

The CDR3 regions of human TCRbeta chains were analyzed by immunosequencing. As for the authors' bioinformatics: TCRs in the repertoires were matched against a reference library of SARS-CoV-2-specific TCRs that had been generated with the MIRA antigen-specificity platform. Breadth meant the fraction of unique TCRs that were SARS-CoV-2-associated, whereas depth meant the fraction of total T cells that were SARS-CoV-2-associated. Each spike-specific TCR was assigned to its reactive spike region and to a CD4 or CD8 class using the MIRA data. Log10-transformed breadth and depth values were compared by one-way ANOVA with Sidak's multiple comparisons tests. TCRdb's version of the immuneACCESS table is confined to in-frame rearrangements and falls short of the full clone set. An unresolved V gene accounts for under half of the shortfall where checked; the remainder is of unknown origin. D and trimming come from the DNA, and the V and J calls and clone size come from that table. In all, the sample holds tens of thousands of clones, and approximately 91% of those were seen once. 2.4% of the sample rests with the top ten.

From the germline V gene (reference sequence), CDR1 is LNHDA and CDR2 is SQIVND. Including cysteine and phenylalanine, the CDR3 has 13 amino acids. Of the read, only the CDR3 DNA is kept; its 39 bases are in frame from base 1. V was cut back by 8 bases and J by 6 bases, leaving a gap of 15 bases between them. Taken with the paper, the label for time point translates to: baseline before first vaccination. Samples from vaccinated people were obtained from the UK trials COV001 and COV002, which included a single-blind randomized controlled phase 2/3 trial of AZD1222 (ChAdOx1 nCoV-19) in healthy adults. For TCRbeta chain sequencing, PBMC samples were collected from trial participants at day 0 and at day 28 after the second dose.

The specimen was peripheral blood, collected on day 0 of AZD1222 vaccination. The sequence is built from TRBV19 and TRBJ2-3, with the D call perhaps TRBD1 or TRBD2, each one matching 5 bases. This TCR derives from an adult in good health. The CDR3 amino acid sequence is: CASSNRDLDTQYF. The sequenced DNA: TGTGCCAGTTCTAACCGGGACCTCGATACGCAGTATTTT.